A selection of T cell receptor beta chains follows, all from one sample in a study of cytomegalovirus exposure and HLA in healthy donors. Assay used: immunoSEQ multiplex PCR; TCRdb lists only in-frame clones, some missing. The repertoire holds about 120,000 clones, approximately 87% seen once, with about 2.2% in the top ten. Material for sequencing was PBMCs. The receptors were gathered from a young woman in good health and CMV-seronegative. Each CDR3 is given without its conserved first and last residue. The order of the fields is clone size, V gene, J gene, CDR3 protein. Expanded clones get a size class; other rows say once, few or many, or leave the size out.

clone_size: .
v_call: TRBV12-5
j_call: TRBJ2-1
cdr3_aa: ASGLWAAGYNEQF

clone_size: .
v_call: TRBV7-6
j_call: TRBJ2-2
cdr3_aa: ASSLELAVNTGELF

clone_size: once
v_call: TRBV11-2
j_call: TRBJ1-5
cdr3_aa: ASSLDRGQPQH

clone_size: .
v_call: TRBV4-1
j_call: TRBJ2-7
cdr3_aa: ASSQIRDRTYEQY

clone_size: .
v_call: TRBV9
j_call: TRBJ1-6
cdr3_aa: ASSEGQGSPLH

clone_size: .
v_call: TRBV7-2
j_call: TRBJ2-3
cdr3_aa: ASSQDSWDTQY

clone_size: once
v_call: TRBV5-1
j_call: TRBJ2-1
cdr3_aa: ASSTGLAGVRENNEQF

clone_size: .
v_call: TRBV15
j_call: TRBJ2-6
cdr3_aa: ATSSLTTSGANVLT

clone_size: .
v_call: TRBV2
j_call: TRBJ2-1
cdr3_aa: ASRRSGGAYNEQF

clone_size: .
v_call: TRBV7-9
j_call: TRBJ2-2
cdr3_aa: ASSLAPVGTGELF

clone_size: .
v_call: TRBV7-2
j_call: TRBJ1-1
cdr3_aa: ASSLALPQGITEAF

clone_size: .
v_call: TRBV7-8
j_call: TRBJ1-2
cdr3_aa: ASSLGRGYGYT

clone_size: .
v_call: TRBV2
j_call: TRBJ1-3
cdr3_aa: ASSELVGQSGNTIY

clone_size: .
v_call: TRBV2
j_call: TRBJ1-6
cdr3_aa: ASSGQGIDNSPLH

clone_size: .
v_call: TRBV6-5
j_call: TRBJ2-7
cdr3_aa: ASSYSYSGDSYEQY

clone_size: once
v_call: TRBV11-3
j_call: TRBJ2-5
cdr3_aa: ASSLERRAGETQY

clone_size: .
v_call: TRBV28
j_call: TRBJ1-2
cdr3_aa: ASSFFTGSYGYT

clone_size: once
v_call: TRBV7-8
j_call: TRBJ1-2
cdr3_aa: ASSLALGRGLFRGYT

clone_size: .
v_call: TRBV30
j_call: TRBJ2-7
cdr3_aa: AWSATGVEQY

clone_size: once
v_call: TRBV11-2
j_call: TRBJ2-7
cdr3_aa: ASSLDQGGSSYEQY

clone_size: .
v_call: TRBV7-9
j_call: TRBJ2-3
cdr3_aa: ASSSPGTSTDTQY

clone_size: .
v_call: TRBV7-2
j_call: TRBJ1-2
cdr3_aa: ASSLYPGSGGYT

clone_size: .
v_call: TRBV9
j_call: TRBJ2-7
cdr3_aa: ASSVGGLVSYEQY

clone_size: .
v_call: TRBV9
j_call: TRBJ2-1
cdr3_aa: ASSVGGSGTGRYNEQF

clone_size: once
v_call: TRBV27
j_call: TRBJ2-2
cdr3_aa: ASFTGTGGNTGELF

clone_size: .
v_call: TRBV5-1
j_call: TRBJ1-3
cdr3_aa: ASSSGMSSGNTIY

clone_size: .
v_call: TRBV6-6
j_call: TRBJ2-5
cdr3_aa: ASSSRVAGVEETQY

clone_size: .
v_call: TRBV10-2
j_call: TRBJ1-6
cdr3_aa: ASSARSGGSYNSPLH

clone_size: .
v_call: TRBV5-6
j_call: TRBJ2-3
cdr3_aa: ASSQRPADTQY

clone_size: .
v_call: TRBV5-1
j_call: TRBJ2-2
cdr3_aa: ASSLDPPTGHTGELF

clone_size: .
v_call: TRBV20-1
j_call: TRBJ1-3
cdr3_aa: SAPEGRVVY

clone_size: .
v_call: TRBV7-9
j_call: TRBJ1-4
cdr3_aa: ASSFWGDNEKLF

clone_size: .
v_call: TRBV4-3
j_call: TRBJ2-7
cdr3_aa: ASSRTRDRGYEQY

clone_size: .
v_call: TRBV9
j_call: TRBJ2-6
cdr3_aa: ASSAPGKGSSGANVLT

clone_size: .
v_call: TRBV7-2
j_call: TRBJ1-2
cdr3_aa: ASSFYGSSYGYT

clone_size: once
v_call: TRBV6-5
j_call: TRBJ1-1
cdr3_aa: ASSSWAGGEAF

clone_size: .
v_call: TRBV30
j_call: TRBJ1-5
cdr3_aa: AWSIGGEFGNQPQH

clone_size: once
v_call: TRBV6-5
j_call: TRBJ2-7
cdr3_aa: ASSLTGMGSYEQY

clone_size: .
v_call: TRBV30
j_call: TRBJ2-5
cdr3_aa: AWSVLAGTKETQY

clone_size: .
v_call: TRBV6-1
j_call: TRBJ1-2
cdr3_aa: ASSALRTGHYGYT

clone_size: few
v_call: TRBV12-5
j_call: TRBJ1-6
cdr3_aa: ASGLGQGNSPLH

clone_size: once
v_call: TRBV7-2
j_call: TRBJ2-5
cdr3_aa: ASSSGLAGRYQETQY

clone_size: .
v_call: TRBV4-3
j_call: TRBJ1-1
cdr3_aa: ASSQDGRDPDTEAF

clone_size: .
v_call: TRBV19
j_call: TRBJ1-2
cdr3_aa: ASRMAGFNYGYT

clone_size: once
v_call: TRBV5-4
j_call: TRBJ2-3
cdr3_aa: ASSLWDRYTDTQY

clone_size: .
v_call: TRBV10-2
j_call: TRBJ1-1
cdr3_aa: ASTEMGGEAF

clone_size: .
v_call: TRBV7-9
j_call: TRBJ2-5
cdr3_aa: ASSWGTGKETQY

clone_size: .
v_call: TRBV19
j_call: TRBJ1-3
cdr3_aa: ASSQGQGAISGNTIY

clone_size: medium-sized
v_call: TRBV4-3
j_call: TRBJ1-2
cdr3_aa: ASSQGPGQSYGYT

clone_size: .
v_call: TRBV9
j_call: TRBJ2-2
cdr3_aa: ASSVVGGNTGELF

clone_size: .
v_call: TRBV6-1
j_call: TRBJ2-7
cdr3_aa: ASTQWALEQY

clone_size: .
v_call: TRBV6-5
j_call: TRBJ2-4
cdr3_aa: AASAGGLAKNIQY

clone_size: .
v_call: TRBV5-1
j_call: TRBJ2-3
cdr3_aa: ASSREIDTQY

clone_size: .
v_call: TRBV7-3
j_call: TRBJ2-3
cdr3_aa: ASSQDRQGRTQY

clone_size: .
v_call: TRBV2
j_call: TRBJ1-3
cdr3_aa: ASSESITGPGNTIY

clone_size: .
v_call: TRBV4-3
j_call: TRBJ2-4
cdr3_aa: ASSQDENIQY

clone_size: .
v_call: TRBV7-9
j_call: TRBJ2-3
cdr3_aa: ASSSGTGEMGWDTQY

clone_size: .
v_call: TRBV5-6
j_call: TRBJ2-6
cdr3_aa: ASSLFLMAGANVLT

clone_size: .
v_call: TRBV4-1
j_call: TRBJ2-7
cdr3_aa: ASSQILGEQY

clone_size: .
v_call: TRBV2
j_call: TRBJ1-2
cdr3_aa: AGSDRSYGYT